This T cell receptor beta chain was profiled in a study of T cell repertoires in cytomegalovirus infection. Overall study context: CMV epitopes used comprised recently identified HLA-C-restricted ones and well-studied HLA-B-restricted ones. From public TCR beta signatures came an indication of both CMV infection and matching HLA type.

This clonotype was detected a few times. Its antigen is unidentified. Using its own MiXCR run on the reads, TCRdb lists one record per CDR3 protein. The profile shows about 920,000 distinct CDR3 sequences, 30% to 40% of them singletons. CDR3 size: 15 residues. The germline CDR1 and CDR2 sequences are SGHTA and FQGTGA. V shed 1 base and J 4 bases; nucleotides not matched to a gene: 4. The clonotype was recovered from a human donor in good health (CMV status not recorded). Some clones in this sample may be carry-over from other donors' samples. The material was cultured CD8+ T cells from PBMCs, obtained from culture after CMV antigen stimulation. The chain recombines TRBV7-3 with TRBJ2-1; 7 bases agree with TRBD2. Here the CDR3 DNA reads TGTGCCAGCAGCTTAATTCGGCGGGGGTACAATGAGCAGTTCTTC. Encoded protein: CASSLIRRGYNEQFF.